This T cell receptor (beta chain) was captured in a study of CD8+ T cells in alopecia areata. Background on the study: Scoring of severity for treated patients was based on percentage of affected scalp area.

The treatment is: oral pan-JAK inhibitor, 5-10 mg twice daily. Sorted out of PBMCs were CD4+ T cells and CD8+ T cells. The trim removed 0 bases at V and 10 bases at J, leaving 10 bases unmatched. This CDR3 comprises 16 residues. The germline V gene has CDR1 LGHNA and CDR2 YSLEER. Study results and limitations: Links between baseline CD8+ expansion and response need larger treated cohorts. Clonality in lesional scalp, especially alopecia totalis/universalis, exceeded that of normal scalp.

cDNA reverse transcribed from extracted RNA served as the sequencing template. The method was immunoSEQ multiplex PCR; TCRdb's version includes in-frame clones alone and lacks a portion of them. The data hold approximately 210,000 clones, with 66% observed a single time. As to this clone: Its antigen is currently unknown.

The sample in question was CD4+ T cells sorted from blood, obtained around week 42, from a patient treated with tofacitinib. The rearrangement uses TRBV4-3 and TRBJ2-1; 9 bases match TRBD2. This TCR derives from a human donor with alopecia areata. The CDR3 sequence: CASSQDLAGGLEEQFF. CDR3 coding DNA: TGCGCCAGCAGCCAAGATCTTGCGGGGGGGCTCGAGGAGCAGTTCTTC.